A single sample is the source of the 20 T cell receptor beta chains below, sequenced in a study of vaccination effects on CD4 cells after COVID-19. Antigens for these TCRs are unknown. With the ViraFEST assay, the study expanded antigen-specific CD4+ T cells using viral peptide pools, then sequenced them. The authors isolated CD4+ T cells after ten to eleven days of culture. Convalescent patients had PCR-confirmed SARS-CoV-2 infection between March and December 2020. Profiled with immunoSEQ multiplex PCR; TCRdb holds only in-frame clones, not every one. This sample has under 55,000 clones, with roughly 80% found just once. The material sequenced was CD4+ T cells from PBMCs cultured with a peptide pool, taken before COVID-19 vaccination. Receptors originate from a human donor who had a prior SARS-CoV-2 infection.

This clone was picked up a small number of times. The J gene is TRBJ1-2, the V gene TRBV20-1, with D possibly matching TRBD1 (5 bases). Per germline, CDR1 DFQATT and CDR2 SNEGSKA (reference sequence). The V end was cut by 4 bases, the J end by 9 bases, with 12 bases between. This CDR3 contains 11 residues. The CDR3 DNA reads as TGCAGTGCTATCAGGGATAGGAGCTACACCTTC. Translating gives CSAIRDRSYTF.

The chain links TRBV6-1 to TRBJ1-3; tentative D call: TRBD1 (6 bases). V dropped 4 bases and J dropped 0 bases, with 16 bases sitting between them. The CDR3 length is 17 residues. Germline CDR1 MNHNS, CDR2 SASEGT. The CDR3 sequence is CASSAFWGGASGNTIYF. The CDR3 coding sequence is TGTGCCAGCAGTGCCTTCTGGGGGGGGGCCTCTGGAAACACCATATATTTT.

The J gene is TRBJ1-1, the V gene TRBV18; a weak D match, TRBD1 (5 bases). Trimming left V 1 base short and J 0 bases short, with 12 bases between. The length of the CDR3 is 16 residues. Germline V gene data show CDR1 as KGHSH and CDR2 as LQKENI. CDR3 loop: CASSPLLGEMNTEAFF. The DNA for the CDR3 is TGTGCCAGCTCACCACTACTAGGGGAGATGAACACTGAAGCTTTCTTT.

The V call is TRBV5-5, the J call TRBJ1-5; D call uncertain. This CDR3 region has 14 residues. V lost 2 bases and J lost 5, with 11 bases in between. Germline V gene data show CDR1 as SGHKS and CDR2 as YYEKEE (reference sequence). CDR3 coding DNA: TGTGCCAGCAGCTTACTCATCCGGGATCAGCCCCAGCATTTT. The encoded protein is CASSLLIRDQPQHF. Looking up the rest from reference TRBV5-5 and TRBJ1-5 gives the full variable domain: DAGVTQSPTHLIKTRGQQVTLRCSPISGHKSVSWYQQVLGQGPQFIFQYYEKEERGRGNFPDRFSARQFPNYSSELNVNALLLGDSALYLCASSLLIRDQPQHFGDGTRLSIL.

The chain carries TRBV5-1 and TRBJ2-3, with D tentatively TRBD2 (5 bases). Trimming stripped 0 bases from V and 0 bases from J, with 11 bases between. The germline CDR1 and CDR2 sequences are SGHRS and YFSETQ. The CDR3 runs to 16 residues. The CDR3 sequence: CASSLVGITSTDTQYF. In DNA form, the CDR3 reads TGCGCCAGCAGCTTGGTCGGGATCACTAGCACAGATACGCAGTATTTT. Full variable domain (missing parts from reference TRBV5-1 and TRBJ2-3): KAGVTQTPRYLIKTRGQQVTLSCSPISGHRSVSWYQQTPGQGLQFLFEYFSETQRNKGNFPGRFSGRQFSNSRSEMNVSTLELGDSALYLCASSLVGITSTDTQYFGPGTRLTVL.

On this clone itself: Compared with germline, one end of the junction differs, possibly owing to a read error. V and J are TRBV2 and TRBJ1-2; 11 nucleotides agree with TRBD1. This CDR3 comprises 14 residues. Germline CDR1 and CDR2: SNHLY and FYNNEI. The CDR3 coding sequence is TGTGCCAGCAGTGAAGCGCTTCGGACAGGGGGCCCAGACTTC. Residues: CASSEALRTGGPDF.

This clone was seen more than once but under ten times. This rearrangement joins TRBV6-2 or TRBV6-3 to TRBJ1-1; D may be TRBD1 (6 bases). CDR1 and CDR2 (germline): MNHEY, SVGEGT. This CDR3 is built from 14 residues. Trimming stripped 5 bases from V and 4 bases from J, with 14 bases between. The CDR3 DNA reads as TGTGCCAGCAGTCCCGGGGGGGGCCGCACTGAAGCTTTCTTT. The encoded protein is CASSPGGGRTEAFF.

V usage is TRBV18 and J usage is TRBJ1-2; D not resolved. V was cut by 4 bases and J by 4 bases, with 10 bases left in between. CDR1 is KGHSH, CDR2 LQKENI, per germline. The CDR3 consists of 13 residues. Written as DNA, the CDR3 is TGTGCCAGCTCACTGAACGGTGGCTATGGCTACACCTTC. Amino acid sequence: CASSLNGGYGYTF.

V is TRBV30 and J is TRBJ1-2; 11 nucleotides match TRBD1. The CDR3 length is 15 residues. The germline gives CDR1 GTSNPN, CDR2 SVGIG (reference sequence). V lost 1 base to trimming and J lost 7 bases; unmatched junction nucleotides: 8. CDR3 DNA: TGTGCCTGGAGTGATGTGGACAGGGGGCCGGGTGGCTACACCTTC. Translated, it gives CAWSDVDRGPGGYTF.

The chain links TRBV7-2 to TRBJ2-1; 8 positions agree with TRBD2. The trim removed 5 bases at V and 8 bases at J, leaving 5 bases unmatched. The CDR3 contains 13 residues. Germline loops: CDR1 SGHTA, CDR2 FQGNSA. DNA of the CDR3: TGTGCCAGCAGCCGCTGGACTAGCTATGAGCAGTTCTTC. Protein product: CASSRWTSYEQFF.

The chain carries TRBV5-1 and TRBJ2-1; D is unresolved. This CDR3 spans 14 amino acids. Germline V gene data show CDR1 as SGHRS and CDR2 as YFSETQ. The germline V and J ends were trimmed by 0 bases and 4 bases, with 8 bases remaining between them. CDR3 in DNA: TGCGCCAGCAGCTTGGCTATTAATTACAATGAGCAGTTCTTC. It codes for CASSLAINYNEQFF.

The chain combines TRBV6-5 with TRBJ1-2; no clear D. Germline V gene data show CDR1 as MNHEY and CDR2 as SVGAGI. CDR3 length equals 14 residues. Trimming pared 7 bases from V and 2 bases from J, leaving 14 bases between. The CDR3 spells CASTRYDRNYGYTF. CDR3 coding DNA: TGTGCCAGCACCCGATATGATCGCAACTATGGCTACACCTTC.

The chain recombines TRBV5-1 with TRBJ2-2; a weak D match, TRBD2 (6 bases). Germline values: CDR1 SGHRS, CDR2 YFSETQ. V was trimmed by 2 bases and J by 0 bases, leaving 8 bases between them. CDR3 length: 15 amino acids. The CDR3 loop is CASSFSGANTGELFF. CDR3 sequence (DNA): TGCGCCAGCAGCTTTAGCGGAGCGAACACCGGGGAGCTGTTTTTT.

This chain uses TRBV2 with TRBJ1-2, with 10 bases identical to TRBD1. The germline CDR1 and CDR2 sequences are SNHLY and FYNNEI. The CDR3 is made up of 14 amino acids. V lost 2 bases to trimming and J lost 6 bases; unmatched junction nucleotides: 3. The CDR3 is CASSELGTGDGYTF. As DNA, the CDR3 is TGTGCCAGCAGTGAATTGGGGACAGGGGATGGCTACACCTTC. The complete variable domain, with remaining parts taken from reference TRBV2 and TRBJ1-2, reads EPEVTQTPSHQVTQMGQEVILRCVPISNHLYFYWYRQILGQKVEFLVSFYNNEISEKSEIFDDQFSVERPDGSNFTLKIRSTKLEDSAMYFCASSELGTGDGYTFGSGTRLTVV.

The chain has TRBV6-5 and TRBJ1-5; 8 bases map to TRBD1. The CDR3 sequence is 13 residues long. Unmatched junction bases numbered 4, after V lost 6 bases and J lost 6 bases. Looked up from germline, CDR1 is MNHEY and CDR2 is SVGAGI. The CDR3 region is CASRGQGGQPQHF. In nucleotides, the CDR3 is TGTGCCAGCAGAGGACAGGGCGGTCAGCCCCAGCATTTT.

This sequence joins TRBV4-2 and TRBJ2-2; possible D gene TRBD2, 5 bases. With 0 bases removed from V and 5 bases from J, the gap between germline ends came to 13 bases. This CDR3 is built from 16 residues. CDR1 is LGHNA and CDR2 is YNFKEQ in the germline V gene. CDR3 sequence reads: CASSQEMMGVTGELFF. The CDR3 coding sequence is TGTGCCAGCAGCCAAGAAATGATGGGAGTTACCGGGGAGCTGTTTTTT.

This clone has only a few counts. The rearrangement joins TRBV5-1 to TRBJ2-2; D perhaps matches TRBD2 (5 bases). CDR1 is SGHRS, CDR2 YFSETQ, per germline. V dropped 4 bases and J dropped 0 bases, with 7 bases sitting between them. There are 14 residues in the CDR3. CDR3 DNA: TGCGCCAGCAGCCAACTAGCGAACACCGGGGAGCTGTTTTTT. Its translation: CASSQLANTGELFF.

This clone was detected a few times. The genes are TRBV7-6 and TRBJ1-3; perhaps TRBD1 as D (6 bases). From germline, CDR1 is SGHVS and CDR2 FNYEAQ. The length of the CDR3 is 16 residues. V lost 1 base, J lost 3 bases, and 13 bases lay in between. CDR3 coding DNA: TGTGCCAGCAGCTTAGAGTCCAGGGGATTTGGAAACACCATATATTTT. Its translation: CASSLESRGFGNTIYF.

The chain is built from TRBV4-3 and TRBJ2-7; TRBD2 agrees at 11 bases. CDR1 LGHNA and CDR2 YSLEER come from the germline V gene. CDR3 length: 15 residues. J gave up 1 base and V 2 bases, and 1 base lay outside the gene matches. CDR3 DNA: TGCGCCAGCAGCCAACTAGCGGGAGGATCCTACGAGCAGTACTTC. It yields the protein CASSQLAGGSYEQYF.

The CDR3 nucleotides read TGTGCCAGCAGCCCGGCAGTAGCCGACTCTGGGGCCAACGTCCTGACTTTC. This codes for CASSPAVADSGANVLTF. The chain carries TRBV9 and TRBJ2-6; D call uncertain. The CDR3 is 17 amino acids. The V and J ends lost 4 bases and 0 bases respectively, with 14 bases between them. CDR1 SGDLS and CDR2 YYNGEE come from the germline V gene.